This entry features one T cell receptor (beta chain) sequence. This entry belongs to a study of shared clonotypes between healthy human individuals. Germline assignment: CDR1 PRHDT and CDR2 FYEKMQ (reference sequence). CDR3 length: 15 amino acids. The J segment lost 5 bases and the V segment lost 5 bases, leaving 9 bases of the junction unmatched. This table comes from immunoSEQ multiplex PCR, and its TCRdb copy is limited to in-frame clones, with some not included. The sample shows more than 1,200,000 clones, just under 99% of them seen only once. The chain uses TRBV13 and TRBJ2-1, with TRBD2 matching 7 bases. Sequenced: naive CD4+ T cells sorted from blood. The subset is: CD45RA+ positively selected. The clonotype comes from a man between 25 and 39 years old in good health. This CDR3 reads CASSKRGAGNNEQFF. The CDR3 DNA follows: TGTGCCAGCAGCAAAAGGGGAGCGGGGAACAATGAGCAGTTCTTC. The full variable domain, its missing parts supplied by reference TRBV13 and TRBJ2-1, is AAGVIQSPRHLIKEKRETATLKCYPIPRHDTVYWYQQGPGQDPQFLISFYEKMQSDKGSIPDRFSAQQFSDYHSELNMSSLELGDSALYFCASSKRGAGNNEQFFGPGTRLTVL.